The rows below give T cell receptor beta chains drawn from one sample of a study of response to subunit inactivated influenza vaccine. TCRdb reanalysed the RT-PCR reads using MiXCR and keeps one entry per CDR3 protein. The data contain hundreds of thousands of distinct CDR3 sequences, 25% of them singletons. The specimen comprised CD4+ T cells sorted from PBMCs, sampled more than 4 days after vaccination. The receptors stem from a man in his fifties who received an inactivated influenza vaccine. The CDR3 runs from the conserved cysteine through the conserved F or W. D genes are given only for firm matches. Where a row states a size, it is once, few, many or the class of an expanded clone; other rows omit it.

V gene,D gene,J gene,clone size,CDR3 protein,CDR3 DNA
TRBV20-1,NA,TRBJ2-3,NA,CSARNSRADTQYF,TGCAGTGCTAGAAACAGCCGGGCAGATACGCAGTATTTT
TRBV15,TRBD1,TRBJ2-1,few,CATSGLRDRGRSEQFF,TGTGCCACCAGCGGTCTCCGGGACAGGGGTAGAAGTGAGCAGTTCTTC
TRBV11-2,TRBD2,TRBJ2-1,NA,CASSSVGGSGRDREQFF,TGTGCCAGCAGCTCCGTCGGGGGTAGCGGGAGGGACAGGGAGCAGTTCTTC
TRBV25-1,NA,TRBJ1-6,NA,CASSEFRGNNSPLHF,TGTGCCAGCAGTGAATTTAGGGGGAATAATTCACCCCTCCACTTT
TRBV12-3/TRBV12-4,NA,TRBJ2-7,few,CASSLGSGYSYEQYF,TGTGCCAGCAGTTTAGGGTCTGGGTATTCCTACGAGCAGTACTTC
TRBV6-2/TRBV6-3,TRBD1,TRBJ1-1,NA,CASSRPQGAGGTEAFF,TGTGCCAGCAGTCGCCCACAGGGGGCGGGGGGCACTGAAGCTTTCTTT
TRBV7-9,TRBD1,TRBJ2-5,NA,CASSQSRQGIWETQYF,TGTGCCAGCAGCCAATCACGACAGGGAATATGGGAGACCCAGTACTTC
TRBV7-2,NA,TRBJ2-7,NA,CASSLNPPEQYF,TGTGCCAGCAGCTTGAACCCACCCGAGCAGTACTTC
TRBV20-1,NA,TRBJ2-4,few,CSARDYAALAKNIQYF,TGCAGTGCTAGAGATTACGCTGCCTTAGCCAAAAACATTCAGTACTTC
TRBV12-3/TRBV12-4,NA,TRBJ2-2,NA,CASSSLRTGELFF,TGTGCCAGCAGTTCCCTCCGGACCGGGGAGCTGTTTTTT
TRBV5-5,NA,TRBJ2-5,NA,CASSLPGAVETQYF,TGTGCCAGCAGCTTGCCGGGCGCGGTGGAGACCCAGTACTTC
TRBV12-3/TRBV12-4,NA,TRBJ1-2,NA,CASSNTRDGRGGYTF,TGTGCCAGCAGTAACACCCGGGACGGGCGGGGAGGCTACACCTTC
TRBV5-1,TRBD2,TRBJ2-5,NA,CASSDRGGREETQYF,TGCGCCAGCAGTGACCGCGGGGGGCGTGAAGAGACCCAGTACTTC
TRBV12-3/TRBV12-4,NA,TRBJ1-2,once,CASSLRGAEGYTF,TGTGCCAGCAGTTTACGGGGGGCGGAAGGCTACACCTTC
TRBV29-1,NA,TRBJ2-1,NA,CSVEPSGSRSYNEQFF,TGCAGCGTCGAGCCTTCGGGGAGTAGGTCCTACAATGAGCAGTTCTTC
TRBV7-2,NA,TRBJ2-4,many,CASSSGGVAKNIQYF,TGTGCCAGCAGCTCCGGAGGGGTAGCCAAAAACATTCAGTACTTC
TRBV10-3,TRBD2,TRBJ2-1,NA,CAISGKLAGGHNEQFF,TGTGCCATCAGTGGAAAACTAGCGGGAGGGCACAATGAGCAGTTCTTC
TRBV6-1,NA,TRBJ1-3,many,CASSEGRLFSGNTIYF,TGTGCCAGCAGTGAAGGTCGGCTCTTCTCTGGAAACACCATATATTTT
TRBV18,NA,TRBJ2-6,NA,CASSPGTHSGANVLTF,TGTGCCAGCTCACCAGGGACCCACTCTGGGGCCAACGTCCTGACTTTC
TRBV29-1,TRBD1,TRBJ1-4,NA,CSVILDRGSNEKLFF,TGCAGCGTTATCCTGGACAGGGGGTCTAATGAAAAACTGTTTTTT
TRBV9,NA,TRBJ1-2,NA,CASSPPFGPITAYGYTF,TGTGCCAGCAGCCCCCCTTTCGGACCCATTACCGCGTATGGCTACACCTTC
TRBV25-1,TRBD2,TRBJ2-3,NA,CASGGTSLTDTQYF,TGTGCCAGCGGTGGGACTAGCCTCACAGATACGCAGTATTTT
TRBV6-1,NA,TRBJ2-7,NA,CASSVYRVEQYF,TGTGCCAGCAGTGTCTACAGGGTCGAGCAGTACTTC
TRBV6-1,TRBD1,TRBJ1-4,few,CASSRQGRILRGGKLFF,TGTGCCAGCAGTCGACAGGGGAGGATCTTGAGGGGCGGAAAACTGTTTTTT
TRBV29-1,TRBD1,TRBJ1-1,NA,CSVEVRGRRLSTEAFF,TGCAGCGTTGAAGTCAGGGGGCGGAGGTTAAGCACTGAAGCTTTCTTT
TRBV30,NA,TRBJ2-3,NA,CAWSGVGSTDTQYF,TGTGCCTGGAGTGGAGTGGGGTCGACTGATACGCAGTATTTT
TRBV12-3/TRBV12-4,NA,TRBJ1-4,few,CASRFTGTDEKLFF,TGTGCCAGCAGGTTCACGGGGACCGATGAAAAACTGTTTTTT
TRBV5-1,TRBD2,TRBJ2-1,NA,CASSLGSGLAGDEQFF,TGCGCCAGCAGCTTGGGTTCGGGACTAGCGGGGGATGAGCAGTTCTTC
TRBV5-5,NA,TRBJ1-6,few,CASSYTLSGSPLHF,TGTGCCAGCAGCTATACCTTGAGTGGTTCACCCCTCCACTTT
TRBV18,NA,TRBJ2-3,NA,CASSPDWERGTDTQYF,TGTGCCAGCTCACCAGATTGGGAGAGAGGGACAGATACGCAGTATTTT
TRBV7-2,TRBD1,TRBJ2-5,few,CASSGYRGLETQYF,TGTGCCAGCAGCGGATACAGGGGGCTAGAGACCCAGTACTTC
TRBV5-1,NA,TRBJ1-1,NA,CASSLSGAGYVTEAFF,TGCGCCAGCAGCTTATCAGGGGCAGGGTACGTCACTGAAGCTTTCTTT
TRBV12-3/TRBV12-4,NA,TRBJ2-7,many,CASSFRGEPPYEQYF,TGTGCCAGCAGTTTTAGGGGAGAACCCCCCTACGAGCAGTACTTC
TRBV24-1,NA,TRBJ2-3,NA,CATSAGGRSDTQYF,TGTGCCACCAGTGCCGGTGGTAGGTCAGATACGCAGTATTTT
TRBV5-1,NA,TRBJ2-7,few,CASSLAAATSYEQYF,TGCGCCAGCAGCTTGGCCGCAGCAACGTCCTACGAGCAGTACTTC
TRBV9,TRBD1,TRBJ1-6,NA,CASGETGDSPLHF,TGTGCCAGCGGAGAGACAGGGGATTCACCCCTCCACTTT
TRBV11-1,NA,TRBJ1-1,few,CASSETAGRGNMNTEAFF,TGTGCCAGCAGCGAGACCGCTGGCAGGGGTAATATGAACACTGAAGCTTTCTTT
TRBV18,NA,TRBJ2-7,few,CASSPPFLQTEQYF,TGTGCCAGCTCACCACCGTTTTTACAGACCGAGCAGTACTTC